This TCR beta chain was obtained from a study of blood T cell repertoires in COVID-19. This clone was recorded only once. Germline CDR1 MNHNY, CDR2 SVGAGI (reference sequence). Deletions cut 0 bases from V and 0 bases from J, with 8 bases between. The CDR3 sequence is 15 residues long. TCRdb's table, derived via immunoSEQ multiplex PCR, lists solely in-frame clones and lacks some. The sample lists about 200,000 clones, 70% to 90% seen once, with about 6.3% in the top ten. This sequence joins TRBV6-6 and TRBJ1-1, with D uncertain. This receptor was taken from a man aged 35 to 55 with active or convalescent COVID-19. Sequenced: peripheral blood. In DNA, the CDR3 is TGTGCCAGCAGTTACTCGAAACAGTTGAACACTGAAGCTTTCTTT. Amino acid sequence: CASSYSKQLNTEAFF.